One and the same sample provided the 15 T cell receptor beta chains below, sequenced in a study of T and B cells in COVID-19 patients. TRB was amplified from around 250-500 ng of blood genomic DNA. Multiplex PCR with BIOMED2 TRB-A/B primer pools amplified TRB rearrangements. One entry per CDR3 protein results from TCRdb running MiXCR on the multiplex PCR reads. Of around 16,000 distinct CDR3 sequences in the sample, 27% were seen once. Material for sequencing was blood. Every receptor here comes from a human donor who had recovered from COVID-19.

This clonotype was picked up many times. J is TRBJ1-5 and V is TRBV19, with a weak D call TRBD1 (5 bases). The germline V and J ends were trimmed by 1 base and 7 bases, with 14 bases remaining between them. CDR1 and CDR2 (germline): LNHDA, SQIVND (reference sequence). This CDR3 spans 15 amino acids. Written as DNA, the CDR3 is TGTGCCAGTAGTATAGGGAAAGGGGCGGGGCAGCCCCAGCATTTT. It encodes CASSIGKGAGQPQHF.

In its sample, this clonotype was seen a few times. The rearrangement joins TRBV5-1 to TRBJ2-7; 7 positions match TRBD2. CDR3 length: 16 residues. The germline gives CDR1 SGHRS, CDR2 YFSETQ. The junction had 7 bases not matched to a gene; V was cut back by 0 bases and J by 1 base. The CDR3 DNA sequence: TGCGCCAGCAGCTTGGAGGTAGGACTAGAATCCTACGAGCAGTACTTC. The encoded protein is CASSLEVGLESYEQYF.

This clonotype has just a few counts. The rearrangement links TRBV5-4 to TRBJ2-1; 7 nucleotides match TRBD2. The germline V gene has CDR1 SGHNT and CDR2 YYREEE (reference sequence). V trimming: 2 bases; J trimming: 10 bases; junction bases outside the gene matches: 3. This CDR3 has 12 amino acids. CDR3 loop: CASSLWGGEQFF. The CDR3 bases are TGTGCCAGCAGCTTATGGGGGGGGGAGCAGTTCTTC.

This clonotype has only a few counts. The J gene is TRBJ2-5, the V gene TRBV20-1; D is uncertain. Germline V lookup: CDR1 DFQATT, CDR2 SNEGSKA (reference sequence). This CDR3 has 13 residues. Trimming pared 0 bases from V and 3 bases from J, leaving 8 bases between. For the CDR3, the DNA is TGCAGTGCTAGAGAACATCACAAAGAGACCCAGTACTTC. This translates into CSAREHHKETQYF.

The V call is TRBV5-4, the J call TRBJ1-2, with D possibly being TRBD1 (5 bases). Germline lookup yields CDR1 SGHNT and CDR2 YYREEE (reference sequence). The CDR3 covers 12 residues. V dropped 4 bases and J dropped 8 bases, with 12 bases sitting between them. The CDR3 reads CASSLRQLGYTF. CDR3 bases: TGTGCCAGCAGCCTACGACAGTTGGGCTACACCTTC.

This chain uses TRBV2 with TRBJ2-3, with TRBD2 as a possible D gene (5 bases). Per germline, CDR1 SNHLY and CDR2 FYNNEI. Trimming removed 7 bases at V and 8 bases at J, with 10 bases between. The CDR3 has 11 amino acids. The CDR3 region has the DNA TGTGCCAGCACCTCGGAGGTTACGCAGTATTTT. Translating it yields CASTSEVTQYF.

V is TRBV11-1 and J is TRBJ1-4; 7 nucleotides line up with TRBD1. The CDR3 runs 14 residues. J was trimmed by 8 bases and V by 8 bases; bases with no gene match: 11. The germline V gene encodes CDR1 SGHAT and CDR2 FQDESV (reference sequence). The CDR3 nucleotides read TGTGCCAGCGGAGAGCCAGGGGGACGGGAAAAACTGTTTTTT. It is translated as CASGEPGGREKLFF.

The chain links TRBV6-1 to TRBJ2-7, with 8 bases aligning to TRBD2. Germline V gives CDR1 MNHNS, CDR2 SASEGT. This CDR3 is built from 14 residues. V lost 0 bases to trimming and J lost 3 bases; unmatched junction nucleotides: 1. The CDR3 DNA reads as TGTGCCAGCAGTGAAGCTAGCGGGGACTACGAGCAGTACTTC. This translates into CASSEASGDYEQYF.

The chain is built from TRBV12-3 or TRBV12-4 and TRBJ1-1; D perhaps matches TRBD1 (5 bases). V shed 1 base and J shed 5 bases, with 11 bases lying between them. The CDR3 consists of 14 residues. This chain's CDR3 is CASSLVQGYTEAFF. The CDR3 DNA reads TGTGCCAGCAGTTTAGTTCAGGGATATACTGAAGCTTTCTTT.

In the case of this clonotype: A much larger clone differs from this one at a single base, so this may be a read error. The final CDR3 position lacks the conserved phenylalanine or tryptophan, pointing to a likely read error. In DNA form, the CDR3 reads TGTGCCAGTAGTATTTGGGAAGACAACACCGGGGAGCTGTTTTTA. This sequence encodes CASSIWEDNTGELFL. The chain has TRBV19 and TRBJ2-2; no clear D. The V and J ends lost 3 bases and 2 bases respectively, with 10 bases between them. Per germline, CDR1 LNHDA and CDR2 SQIVND (reference sequence). The CDR3 contains 15 residues.

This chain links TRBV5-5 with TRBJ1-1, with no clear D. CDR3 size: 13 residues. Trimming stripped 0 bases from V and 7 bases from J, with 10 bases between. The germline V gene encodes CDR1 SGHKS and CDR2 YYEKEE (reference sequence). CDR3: CASSLVVPSEAFF. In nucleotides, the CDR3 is TGTGCCAGCAGCTTGGTAGTCCCCAGTGAAGCTTTCTTT.

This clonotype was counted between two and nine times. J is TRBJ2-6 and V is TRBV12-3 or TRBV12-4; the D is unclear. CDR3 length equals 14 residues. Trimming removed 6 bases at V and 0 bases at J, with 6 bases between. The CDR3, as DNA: TGTGCCAGCAGGCCTTTCTCTGGGGCCAACGTCCTGACTTTC. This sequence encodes CASRPFSGANVLTF.

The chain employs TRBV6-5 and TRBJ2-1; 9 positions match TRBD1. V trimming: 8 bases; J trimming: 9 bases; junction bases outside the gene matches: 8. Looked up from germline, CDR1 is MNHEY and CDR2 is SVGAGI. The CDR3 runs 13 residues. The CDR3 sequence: CASAGTGFSEQFF. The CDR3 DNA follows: TGTGCCAGCGCCGGGACAGGGTTCAGTGAGCAGTTCTTC.

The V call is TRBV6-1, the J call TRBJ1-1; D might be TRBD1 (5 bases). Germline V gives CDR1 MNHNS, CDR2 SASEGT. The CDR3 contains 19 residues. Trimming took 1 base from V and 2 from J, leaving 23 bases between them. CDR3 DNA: TGTGCCAGCAGTGAAGGGGGGGGGAGGGCGATACAGTCTAACACTGAAGCTTTCTTT. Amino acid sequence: CASSEGGGRAIQSNTEAFF.

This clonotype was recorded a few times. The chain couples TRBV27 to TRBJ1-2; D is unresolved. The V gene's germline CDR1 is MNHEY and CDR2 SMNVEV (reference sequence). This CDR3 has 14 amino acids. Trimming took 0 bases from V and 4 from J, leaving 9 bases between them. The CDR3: CASSLSYGIYGYTF. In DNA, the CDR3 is TGTGCCAGCAGTTTATCGTACGGGATCTATGGCTACACCTTC.